This TCR beta chain stems from a study of T-cell memory formation after mild COVID-19. Regarding the study as a whole: Some SARS-CoV-2-responding clones were already detected in memory before infection.

TCRdb reprocessed the 5' RACE reads via MiXCR and lists one record per CDR3 protein. The table has approximately 190,000 distinct CDR3 sequences, 18% seen once; the top ten hold 2% to 2.5%. The CDR3 spans 16 residues. Germline CDR1 reads LGHNA; CDR2 reads YSLEER. V was clipped by 4 bases and J by 0 bases; unmatched bases: 6. This clonotype has a handful of counts. The antigen remains unidentified. The V call is TRBV4-3, the J call TRBJ1-5; 7 positions agree with TRBD1. The sequence derives from an adult woman who had mild COVID-19 (a few samples of this study predate the infection). Cell type and time point are not known. Specimen: PBMCs or a T cell subset sorted from them (not recorded which). The chain's CDR3 is CASSPDRDYSNQPQHF. CDR3 coding DNA: TGCGCCAGCAGCCCAGACAGGGACTATAGCAATCAGCCCCAGCATTTT.